The rows below give T cell receptor beta chains drawn from one sample of a study of OX40 agonist ivuxolimab in advanced cancers. Generated by immunoSEQ multiplex PCR, the TCRdb table keeps only in-frame clones and is missing some. The sample records 60,000 to 80,000 clones, 89% being singletons. The sample consisted of CD4+ or CD8+ T cells sorted from blood, taken in a trial of the OX40 agonist ivuxolimab. The receptors stem from an adult with an advanced solid tumor such as melanoma, head and neck, liver or kidney cancer. CDR3s include the opening cysteine and the closing phenylalanine or tryptophan. D genes are given only for firm matches. Rows give clone size only sometimes, using once, few, many, or a class for an expanded clone.

NA | TRBJ1-2 | TRBV29-1 | TRBD1 | TGCAGCGTTGGAGACCGGGACAGGTACAACTATGGCTACACCTTC | CSVGDRDRYNYGYTF
NA | TRBJ2-1 | TRBV7-3 | NA | TGTGCCAGCAGCTTAAGAGGGGCCGCGCTACAGTTCTTC | CASSLRGAALQFF
NA | TRBJ2-1 | TRBV6-5 | NA | TGTGCCAGCAGTCCACCAGCCCAGGGCAATGAGCAGTTCTTC | CASSPPAQGNEQFF
NA | TRBJ1-2 | TRBV5-1 | NA | TGCGCCAGCAGCCCTGGAGCAAACTATGGCTACACCTTC | CASSPGANYGYTF
NA | TRBJ1-3 | TRBV6-1 | NA | TGTGCCAGCAGTGTAGCTGGGAACACCATATATTTT | CASSVAGNTIYF
few | TRBJ2-7 | TRBV19 | NA | TGTGCCAGTAGTGAGGGGCTCCCCTCCTACGAGCAGTACTTC | CASSEGLPSYEQYF
NA | TRBJ2-1 | TRBV5-1 | TRBD2 | TGCGCCAGCAGAGATCTGACTAGCGGACCCTACAATGAGCAGTTCTTC | CASRDLTSGPYNEQFF
NA | TRBJ2-4 | TRBV18 | NA | TGTGCCAGCTCACCAAGGGAGACAGTCCACATTCAGTACTTC | CASSPRETVHIQYF
NA | TRBJ2-1 | TRBV5-1 | NA | TGCGCCAGCAGCTTGGCCGGGACTTCCCTAGTTAATGAGCAGTTCTTC | CASSLAGTSLVNEQFF
NA | TRBJ1-2 | TRBV5-1 | NA | TGCGCCAGCAGCTTGGCCGAAGGTTCTGGCTACACCTTC | CASSLAEGSGYTF
few | TRBJ2-7 | TRBV15 | NA | TGTGCCACCAGCAGAGATTGGGGCTACGAGCAGTACTTC | CATSRDWGYEQYF
NA | TRBJ2-3 | TRBV1 | NA | TGCACCAGCAGCCAAGACACACACACAGGGAACACAGATACGCAGTATTTT | CTSSQDTHTGNTDTQYF
NA | TRBJ2-2 | TRBV28 | TRBD2 | TGTGCCAGCAGTAGAATACCGGGACTAGCGGGAGCAAGACGCACCGGGGAGCTGTTTTTT | CASSRIPGLAGARRTGELFF
NA | TRBJ2-7 | TRBV5-1 | NA | TGCGCCAGCAGCTTTTTTCAGGGTTACGAGCAGTACTTC | CASSFFQGYEQYF
NA | TRBJ2-6 | TRBV10-3 | TRBD1 | TGTGCCATCAGTCGACAGGGGGCATTAGATTCGCCTGGGGCCAACGTCCTGACTTTC | CAISRQGALDSPGANVLTF
NA | TRBJ2-1 | TRBV7-6 | NA | TGTGCCAGCAGCTTATTGGGCAGGACCAATGAGCAGTTCTTC | CASSLLGRTNEQFF
NA | TRBJ2-1 | TRBV4-1 | NA | TGCGCCAGCAGCCAACGCCAGGCCAGGGTTGGAGCGGGCAGCTCCTACAATGAGCAGTTCTTC | CASSQRQARVGAGSSYNEQFF
few | TRBJ1-6 | TRBV6-6 | NA | TGTGCTGAGGCGGTGGGGTATAATTCACCCCTCCACTTT | CAEAVGYNSPLHF
NA | TRBJ2-1 | TRBV2 | NA | TGTGCCAGCAGTGGGAGTGGGGGGTTATCCTACAATGAGCAGTTCTTC | CASSGSGGLSYNEQFF
NA | TRBJ2-7 | TRBV6-5 | NA | TGTGCCAGCAGTATCGTGGTGGGCAGAACCTACGAGCAGTACTTC | CASSIVVGRTYEQYF
NA | TRBJ2-3 | TRBV7-2 | NA | TGTGCCAGCAGCTTAGCAGGGCCAGATACGCAGTATTTT | CASSLAGPDTQYF
NA | TRBJ1-1 | TRBV19 | TRBD1 | TGTGCCGGTATAACAGGGGGTCGAACCTCTGAAGCTTTCTTT | CAGITGGRTSEAFF
NA | TRBJ1-6 | TRBV6-4 | TRBD1 | TGTGCCAGCAGTGACCGGACAGGCGGGAATTCACCCCTCCACTTT | CASSDRTGGNSPLHF
NA | TRBJ1-3 | TRBV18 | NA | TGTGCCAGCTCACCTGGGGTGTTGGGGGCCATCGACGGAAACACCATATATTTT | CASSPGVLGAIDGNTIYF
NA | TRBJ2-2 | TRBV6-6 | TRBD1 | TGTGCCAGCAGTTACCCCGGGACAGGGAATACCGGGGAGCTGTTTTTT | CASSYPGTGNTGELFF
NA | TRBJ1-4 | TRBV7-9 | TRBD1 | TGTGCCAGCAGCTTAGACGGACAGGGTTTTTTACCTGAAAAACTGTTTTTT | CASSLDGQGFLPEKLFF
NA | TRBJ2-4 | TRBV6-6 | NA | TGTGCCAGCAGCCCCGGAGGGTTTCGGGAAAACATTCAGTACTTC | CASSPGGFRENIQYF
NA | TRBJ2-7 | TRBV14 | TRBD2 | TGTGCCAGCAGGACTAGCGGGGCGGTCGAGCAGTACTTC | CASRTSGAVEQYF
NA | TRBJ1-1 | TRBV5-5 | TRBD1 | TGTGCCAGCAGGGGGGGACAGATGAACACTGAAGCTTTCTTT | CASRGGQMNTEAFF
NA | TRBJ2-7 | TRBV11-1 | NA | TGTGCCAGCAGCCCTACCGACGGAAGCTCCTACGAGCAGTACTTC | CASSPTDGSSYEQYF
NA | TRBJ2-1 | TRBV4-1 | NA | TGCGCCAGCAGCCAAGGTTATGGGGGTCGGACCTACAATGAGCAGTTCTTC | CASSQGYGGRTYNEQFF
NA | TRBJ1-5 | TRBV9 | NA | TGTGCCAGCAGCGTAGGCTTTAGCAATCAGCCCCAGCATTTT | CASSVGFSNQPQHF
NA | TRBJ2-7 | TRBV5-1 | TRBD2 | TGCGCCAGCAGCAGTGGCGCGGGAGATAGCTACGAGCAGTACTTC | CASSSGAGDSYEQYF
once | TRBJ2-3 | TRBV5-1 | TRBD1 | TGCGCCAGCAGCCCCGGACAGGGGGCATACGGAGATACGCAGTATTTT | CASSPGQGAYGDTQYF
NA | TRBJ1-3 | TRBV28 | NA | TGTGCCAGCAGTTATCCGGGTGACTCTGGAAACACCATATATTTT | CASSYPGDSGNTIYF
NA | TRBJ2-1 | TRBV9 | TRBD1 | TGTGCCAGCAGCGCACGGGACAGGACCGGTGAGCAGTTCTTC | CASSARDRTGEQFF
NA | TRBJ2-3 | TRBV7-9 | TRBD1 | TGTGCCAGCAGCGACAGGGGAGATACGCAGTATTTT | CASSDRGDTQYF
NA | TRBJ2-7 | TRBV11-2 | NA | TGTGCCAGCAGCCTACAGGGGGTAGCGGGAGCATACGAGCAGTACTTC | CASSLQGVAGAYEQYF
NA | TRBJ2-1 | TRBV14 | TRBD2 | TGTGCCAGCAGCCAAGTCGGCGGGAGCTCCTACAATGAGCAGTTCTTC | CASSQVGGSSYNEQFF
NA | TRBJ2-3 | TRBV5-8 | TRBD2 | TGTGCCAGCAGCCTCTACGGGGGGGCCCCGACAGATACGCAGTATTTT | CASSLYGGAPTDTQYF
NA | TRBJ1-5 | TRBV6-1 | TRBD1 | TGTGCCAGCAGTGGAAGGACAGGGCTTAGGGGCAATCAGCCCCAGCATTTT | CASSGRTGLRGNQPQHF
NA | TRBJ1-1 | TRBV5-1 | NA | TGCGCCAGCAGCTTGGGACCGGCGAACACTGAAGCTTTCTTT | CASSLGPANTEAFF